The rows below give T cell receptor beta chains drawn from one sample of a study of T cells in Graves' hyperthyroidism and ophthalmopathy. TCRdb re-called the multiplex PCR reads with MiXCR, one entry per CDR3 protein. Of 500,000 to 650,000 distinct CDR3 sequences listed, 17% are singletons. The material sequenced was blood. These receptors were taken from a woman in her late teens or twenties with Graves' ophthalmopathy. Both conserved end residues are part of each CDR3. The D gene is left open where the match is weak. Clone sizes are given selectively: once, few, many, or a class where the clone is expanded.

>.|.|TRBJ1-1|TRBV7-9|12
CASTPLDTEAFF
TGTGCCAGCACCCCTCTCGACACTGAAGCTTTCTTT
>.|.|TRBJ2-2|TRBV7-2|14
CASSWDPDTGELFF
TGTGCCAGCAGCTGGGACCCGGACACCGGGGAGCTGTTTTTT
>.|once|TRBJ1-2|TRBV25-1|13
CASSATNNYGYTF
TGTGCCAGCAGTGCAACCAACAACTATGGCTACACCTTC
>TRBD2|many|TRBJ2-3|TRBV6-2/TRBV6-3|17
CASSKLPQLAGEDTQYF
TGTGCCAGCAGCAAACTACCTCAACTAGCGGGAGAAGATACGCAGTATTTT
>TRBD1|few|TRBJ1-2|TRBV6-1|16
CASSATFQGASYGYTF
TGTGCCAGCAGTGCCACTTTTCAGGGGGCATCCTATGGCTACACCTTC
>.|.|TRBJ2-1|TRBV9|13
CASSILIGTEQFF
TGTGCCAGCAGCATCTTGATTGGGACTGAGCAGTTCTTC
>.|.|TRBJ2-5|TRBV27|16
CASSPQGPSLGETQYF
TGTGCCAGCAGTCCCCAGGGGCCTAGTTTAGGAGAGACCCAGTACTTC
>.|.|TRBJ1-6|TRBV30|13
CAWTAGSISPLHF
TGTGCCTGGACTGCAGGGAGTATTTCACCCCTCCACTTT
>TRBD2|many|TRBJ2-7|TRBV5-1|16
CASSYGTSGSGYEQYF
TGCGCCAGCAGCTACGGGACTAGCGGGAGCGGTTACGAGCAGTACTTC
>.|many|TRBJ2-7|TRBV5-8|16
CASSWFGSGSRYEQYF
TGTGCCAGCAGCTGGTTCGGGAGTGGCTCTAGGTACGAGCAGTACTTC
>.|few|TRBJ1-1|TRBV25-1|11
CASTAGSKAFF
TGTGCCAGCACGGCAGGGTCCAAAGCTTTCTTT
>.|many|TRBJ2-7|TRBV28|15
CASSLFGEAYYEQYF
TGTGCCAGCAGTTTATTCGGGGAGGCGTACTACGAGCAGTACTTC
>TRBD1|.|TRBJ2-1|TRBV19|17
CASSPLRLLATGKEQFF
TGTGCCAGTAGTCCTCTCCGTCTTCTTGCGACAGGGAAGGAGCAGTTCTTC
>.|many|TRBJ2-3|TRBV13|12
CASSLRRDTQYF
TGTGCCAGCAGCTTGCGCAGGGATACGCAGTATTTT
>TRBD1|.|TRBJ2-1|TRBV19|13
CASSGQGWNEQFF
TGTGCCAGTAGCGGACAGGGGTGGAATGAGCAGTTCTTC
>.|many|TRBJ1-2|TRBV30|13
CAWSVPQNYGYTF
TGTGCCTGGAGTGTACCACAGAACTATGGCTACACCTTC
>TRBD2|many|TRBJ2-7|TRBV28|15
CASSFSSGGGDEQYF
TGTGCCAGCAGTTTTAGTAGCGGGGGAGGAGACGAGCAGTACTTC
>.|many|TRBJ2-3|TRBV28|13
CASRIQGTDTQYF
TGTGCCAGCAGAATTCAGGGCACAGATACGCAGTATTTT
>.|.|TRBJ1-3|TRBV7-9|13
CASSRVPGNTIYF
TGTGCCAGCAGTAGGGTCCCGGGGAACACCATATATTTT
>TRBD2|few|TRBJ2-2|TRBV6-1|16
CAASQRLAGRIGELFF
TGTGCCGCCAGTCAGCGACTAGCGGGAAGGATCGGGGAGCTGTTTTTT
>TRBD2|many|TRBJ2-1|TRBV2|16
CASSDSAGGDYNEQFF
TGTGCCAGCAGTGACTCTGCGGGAGGGGACTACAATGAGCAGTTCTTC
>TRBD2|many|TRBJ2-3|TRBV6-1|20
CASSHYRGQGGILSTDTQYF
TGTGCCAGCAGTCATTACCGGGGCCAGGGAGGGATTCTCAGCACAGATACGCAGTATTTT
>.|.|TRBJ2-5|TRBV10-3|14
CAISESTQGETQYF
TGTGCCATCAGTGAGTCGACTCAGGGGGAGACCCAGTACTTC
>.|few|TRBJ2-7|TRBV9|14
CASSVGAGTYEQYF
TGTGCCAGCAGCGTAGGTGCGGGTACGTACGAGCAGTACTTC
>.|.|TRBJ1-1|TRBV28|11
CASSSGPVAFF
TGTGCCAGCAGTTCGGGCCCCGTAGCTTTCTTT
>TRBD2|.|TRBJ2-7|TRBV5-1|15
CASSWTSDRPYEQYF
TGCGCCAGCAGCTGGACTAGCGACCGACCCTACGAGCAGTACTTC
>TRBD2|many|TRBJ2-3|TRBV2|14
CASSESRGEDTQYF
TGTGCCAGCAGTGAAAGTCGGGGGGAAGATACGCAGTATTTT
>TRBD1|.|TRBJ1-3|TRBV9|17
CASSVTDRGSPGNTIYF
TGTGCCAGCAGCGTAACAGACAGGGGGTCTCCCGGAAACACCATATATTTT
>.|.|TRBJ2-1|TRBV6-1|16
CASSENALVSGNEQFF
TGTGCCAGCAGTGAAAACGCCCTGGTTAGCGGCAATGAGCAGTTCTTC
>.|many|TRBJ2-4|TRBV12-3/TRBV12-4|15
CASSPPTVAKNIQYF
TGTGCCAGCAGTCCGCCGACCGTAGCCAAAAACATTCAGTACTTC
>TRBD2|.|TRBJ2-7|TRBV29-1|16
CSAELAGGPSDYEQYF
TGCAGCGCCGAACTAGCGGGGGGGCCTTCTGACTACGAGCAGTACTTC